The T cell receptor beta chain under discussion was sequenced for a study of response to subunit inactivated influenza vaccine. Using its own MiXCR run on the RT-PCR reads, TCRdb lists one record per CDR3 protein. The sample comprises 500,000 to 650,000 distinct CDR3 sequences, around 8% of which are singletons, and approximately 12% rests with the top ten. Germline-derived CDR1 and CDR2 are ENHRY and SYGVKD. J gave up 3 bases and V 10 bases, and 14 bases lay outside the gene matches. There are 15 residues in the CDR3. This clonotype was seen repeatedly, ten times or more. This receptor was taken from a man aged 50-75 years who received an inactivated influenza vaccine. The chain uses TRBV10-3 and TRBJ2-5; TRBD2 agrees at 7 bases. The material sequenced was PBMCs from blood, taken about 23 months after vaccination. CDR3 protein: CATSRRGGSEETQYF. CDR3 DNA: TGTGCCACCTCTCGGAGGGGCGGGAGTGAAGAGACCCAGTACTTC.